Listed below are T cell receptor beta chains from one sample, sequenced in a study of blood T cell repertoires in COVID-19. The repertoire was sequenced with immunoSEQ multiplex PCR; TCRdb's copy has only in-frame clones and lacks some. This table has a few hundred thousand clones, 75% to 90% appearing once. Sequences were obtained from PBMCs or T cells enriched from blood (not recorded which). The source is a woman in her thirties who had recovered from COVID-19. Each CDR3 is given with its conserved first and last residue. D genes are given only for firm matches. Only part of the rows carry a size: once, few, many, or a class if the clone is expanded.

J,size,V,D,DNA,CDR3
TRBJ2-7,NA,TRBV27,TRBD1,TGTGCCAGCCGTTACCTTGGACAGGTCGACGAGCAGTACTTC,CASRYLGQVDEQYF
TRBJ2-2,NA,TRBV15,TRBD1,TGTGCCACCAGCAATAGGGGGCAGGACGGGGAGCTGTTTTTT,CATSNRGQDGELFF
TRBJ1-5,once,TRBV7-8,TRBD1,TGTGCCAGCAGCTTGGGACAGGGCAATCAGCCCCAGCATTTT,CASSLGQGNQPQHF
TRBJ2-5,once,TRBV6-2/TRBV6-3,TRBD1,TGTGCCAGCAGCGGGACAGCGAAAGGGACCCAGTACTTC,CASSGTAKGTQYF
TRBJ2-2,NA,TRBV15,TRBD1,TGTGCCACCAGCAGAGACGTCCGGCAGGGGGCAGCCGGGGAGCTGTTTTTT,CATSRDVRQGAAGELFF
TRBJ1-2,once,TRBV7-9,TRBD1,TGTGCCAGCAGCTTGCTGGTACAGGGGGGAGATGGCTACACCTTC,CASSLLVQGGDGYTF
TRBJ1-6,NA,TRBV9,TRBD1,TGTGCCAGCAGCGCCGACAGGGGGCGTTCACCCCTCCACTTT,CASSADRGRSPLHF
TRBJ2-3,few,TRBV19,TRBD1,TGTGCCAGTATTTCGGGACAGGGACACACAGATACGCAGTATTTT,CASISGQGHTDTQYF
TRBJ1-1,NA,TRBV18,NA,TGTGCCAGCTCACCAGTTGCTAAACCGAACACTGAAGCTTTCTTT,CASSPVAKPNTEAFF
TRBJ2-7,NA,TRBV5-6,TRBD2,TGTGCCAGCAGCTCGGGACTAGCGGGTCCCTCGTTGGGCGAGCAGTACTTC,CASSSGLAGPSLGEQYF
TRBJ1-2,NA,TRBV4-1,NA,TGCGCCAGCAGCCAAAGGACAGCGAACTATGGCTACACCTTC,CASSQRTANYGYTF
TRBJ1-6,NA,TRBV7-2,NA,TGTGCCAGCAGCTTTATGTCTTCACCCCTCCACTTT,CASSFMSSPLHF
TRBJ2-7,NA,TRBV7-9,NA,TGTGCCAGCAGCCCGGCTAGGGAGCAGTACTTC,CASSPAREQYF
TRBJ1-6,NA,TRBV4-1,NA,TGCGCCAGCAGCCAGAGTCCTACAGGGAAGAATTCACCCCTCCACTTT,CASSQSPTGKNSPLHF
TRBJ1-3,once,TRBV3-1/TRBV3-2,NA,TGTGCCAGCAGCCAAGATCAGGGGACCATATATTTT,CASSQDQGTIYF
TRBJ2-1,NA,TRBV28,TRBD1,TGTGCCAGCAGCCCACTCGGGACAGGGTGGGCGGATGAGCAGTTCTTC,CASSPLGTGWADEQFF
TRBJ1-3,NA,TRBV9,TRBD1,TGTGCCAGCAGCGCGACCTTGACAGGGGGAAACACCATATATTTT,CASSATLTGGNTIYF
TRBJ2-1,NA,TRBV9,TRBD2,TGTGCCAGCAGCGAGGCTAGCGGGGGGGCCGTCGATGAGCAGTTCTTC,CASSEASGGAVDEQFF
TRBJ2-1,NA,TRBV5-1,NA,TGCGCCAGCAGCTTGGGGCCTTACAATGAGCAGTTCTTC,CASSLGPYNEQFF
TRBJ1-1,NA,TRBV5-4,NA,TGTGCCAGCAGCCCTGGGGAGGGCACTGAAGCTTTCTTT,CASSPGEGTEAFF
TRBJ1-3,NA,TRBV19,NA,TGTGCCAGTGAGGGAAACACCATATATTTT,CASEGNTIYF
TRBJ1-5,NA,TRBV18,TRBD1,TGTGCCAGCTCTTCACGGGACAGAGGTCAGCCCCAGCATTTT,CASSSRDRGQPQHF
TRBJ2-1,NA,TRBV4-2,TRBD2,TGTGCCAGCAGCCAAGATGGGACTAGCGGTGGGAATGAGCAGTTCTTC,CASSQDGTSGGNEQFF
TRBJ1-1,NA,TRBV2,TRBD1,TGTGCCAGCAGCAGGACAGGAATGAACACTGAAGCTTTCTTT,CASSRTGMNTEAFF
TRBJ1-2,NA,TRBV28,TRBD1,TGTGCCAGCACGGGACAGCTGACTAACTATGGCTACACCTTC,CASTGQLTNYGYTF
TRBJ1-1,NA,TRBV7-9,TRBD1,TGTGCCAGCAGCACGCGACAGGGGTACACTGAAGCTTTCTTT,CASSTRQGYTEAFF
TRBJ2-7,NA,TRBV20-1,NA,TGCAGTGCTAGTGTACGGGTATCCTACGAGCAGTACTTC,CSASVRVSYEQYF
TRBJ1-2,NA,TRBV15,NA,TGTGCCACCAGCAGAGACCTGACAGTCCTATCGTATGGCTACACCTTC,CATSRDLTVLSYGYTF
TRBJ1-5,NA,TRBV19,TRBD1,TGTGCCAGTAGTATGGGGCCTACAGGGGCTCAGCCCCAGCATTTT,CASSMGPTGAQPQHF
TRBJ1-5,NA,TRBV18,NA,TGTGCCAGCTCACCACTCCCCGGTGGGCCCATCAATCAGCCCCAGCATTTT,CASSPLPGGPINQPQHF
TRBJ2-7,NA,TRBV7-9,NA,TGTGCCAGCAGCTTATTGGGGAGTCAGGAGGAGCAGTACTTC,CASSLLGSQEEQYF
TRBJ2-3,NA,TRBV5-5,NA,TGTGCCAGCAGCTTGGATGAGCAGGGATTCAGCACAGATACGCAGTATTTT,CASSLDEQGFSTDTQYF
TRBJ1-1,NA,TRBV6-5,NA,TGTGCCAGCAGCCCCGATGAGACACAGAACACTGAAGCTTTCTTT,CASSPDETQNTEAFF
TRBJ1-1,NA,TRBV4-2,TRBD1,TGTGCCAGCAGCCAAGCCCCGGGACAGTTGAACACTGAAGCTTTCTTT,CASSQAPGQLNTEAFF
TRBJ1-3,NA,TRBV3-1/TRBV3-2,TRBD1,TGTGCCAGCAGCCGCACCGGGACAGGAGGAAACACCATATATTTT,CASSRTGTGGNTIYF
TRBJ2-7,few,TRBV29-1,TRBD1,TGCAGCGTTGTTTGGGGACAGGGGGACAACGAGCAGTACTTC,CSVVWGQGDNEQYF
TRBJ1-4,once,TRBV6-1,NA,TGTGCCAGCAGTGAAGGGGGGGGGAATGAAAAACTGTTTTTT,CASSEGGGNEKLFF
TRBJ2-3,NA,TRBV7-8,NA,TGTGCCAGCAGCCCACCCGAGGTTTTCGGGGCAGATACGCAGTATTTT,CASSPPEVFGADTQYF
TRBJ1-1,NA,TRBV4-1,TRBD1,TGCGCCAGCAGTCGAAATGGACAGGGGGCAACTGAAGCTTTCTTT,CASSRNGQGATEAFF
TRBJ1-2,NA,TRBV18,NA,TGTGCCAGCTCCCTCGACAGCAACTATGGCTACACCTTC,CASSLDSNYGYTF
TRBJ1-1,NA,TRBV6-2/TRBV6-3,NA,TGTGCCAGCAGTTACTCGAGAAGGGGACAAGATGAAGCTTTCTTT,CASSYSRRGQDEAFF
TRBJ2-7,NA,TRBV19,TRBD1,TGTGCCAGTAGTATAGGGGACAGAGACTCCTACGAGCAGTACTTC,CASSIGDRDSYEQYF
TRBJ2-2,once,TRBV12-3/TRBV12-4,NA,TGTGCCAGCAGCACGGAGGGCGGGGAGCTGTTTTTT,CASSTEGGELFF
TRBJ2-1,NA,TRBV30,NA,TGTGCCTGGAGTGGCCCCGGGTACAATGAGCAGTTCTTC,CAWSGPGYNEQFF
TRBJ1-2,few,TRBV7-9,NA,TGTGCCGGAACGGGTCTTATTAACTATGGCTACACCTTC,CAGTGLINYGYTF
TRBJ2-1,NA,TRBV28,NA,TGTGCCAGCAGTCGGGCCCTCCCTTCCGGGGTTACAATTGAGCAGTTCTTC,CASSRALPSGVTIEQFF
TRBJ2-5,NA,TRBV7-8,TRBD2,TGTGCCAGCAGCGGGCCGGACGTAGCGGGAGCGGGGGGCGGAGAGACCCAGTACTTC,CASSGPDVAGAGGGETQYF
TRBJ2-1,NA,TRBV7-9,NA,TGTGCCAGCAGCGCCGGACTCTCCACCTACAATGAGCAGTTCTTC,CASSAGLSTYNEQFF
TRBJ1-2,NA,TRBV10-2,NA,TGCGCCAGCATAGACAGAGCTAACTATGGCTACACCTTC,CASIDRANYGYTF
TRBJ1-1,NA,TRBV7-9,NA,TGTGCCAGTACGGGCCTCACTGAAGCTTTCTTT,CASTGLTEAFF
TRBJ2-7,once,TRBV7-6,TRBD1,TGTGCCAGCACCCTCCTGACAGGGCAGGGCTACGAGCAGTACTTC,CASTLLTGQGYEQYF
TRBJ1-2,NA,TRBV29-1,TRBD1,TGCAGCGTTGAAGAGGTCGGATGGCAGGGGGCTGGCTACACCTTC,CSVEEVGWQGAGYTF
TRBJ1-3,NA,TRBV10-2,NA,TGCGCCAGCAGTCAGGGGCTTAACTCTGGAAACACCATATATTTT,CASSQGLNSGNTIYF
TRBJ1-1,once,TRBV27,NA,TGTGCCAGCAGTTTATCGCCAGGAGGGACTGAAGCTTTCTTT,CASSLSPGGTEAFF